Below, one T cell receptor (beta chain) is given with its context. Its antigen target is currently unknown. No clone much larger than this one lies a single base away; base qualities are absent. This entry comes from a study of regulatory T cells in long-lasting Graves disease (dated by TCRdb to the early 2020s). Describing the broader study: Antithyroid drugs had been taken for less than 3 months by newly diagnosed Graves' disease patients. The study was conducted in China and was registered as a clinical trial. TCR sequencing covered roughly 13 persistent and approximately 20 newly diagnosed Graves' disease patients, some 33 samples in total. Peripheral blood TCR sequencing and RNA sequencing compared persistent Graves' disease patients with newly diagnosed Graves' disease patients. Summary of the overall study and its limitations: The authors acknowledged the small sample size as a limitation that may reduce accuracy. Lower TCR Shannon entropy and fewer highly expanded clones were observed in persistent Graves' disease patients than in newly diagnosed patients, which suggested clonal expansion. Sequencing and analysis were restricted to the TCR beta chain. Persistent disease showed preferential use of TRBV28, TRBJ1-2 and TRBJ2-5, whereas newly diagnosed disease favored TRBV20-1 and TRBJ2-1. A larger number of public clonotypes was shared among persistent patients (over 2,500) than among newly diagnosed patients (roughly 1,000). Only peripheral blood was studied, because thyroid tissue, the primary lesion, was inaccessible.

Library preparation was by multiplex PCR. Reads for this sample came from an Illumina HiSeq 4000. TCR beta libraries were built with iRepertoire HTBI primers and Arm-PCR amplification of CDR3 regions. Before sequencing, the PCR products underwent gel purification. For the original study's pipeline: Gene usage analysis of CDR3 amino acid clonotypes relied on the 60 or so TRBV and about 13 TRBJ segments identified across samples. COPE and FqMerger were used to merge filtered high-quality paired reads into contigs. BLAST was used to align contigs to IMGT TRBV, TRBD and TRBJ reference genes, with CDR3 defined following IMGT. Highly expanded clones were defined as clonotypes with a frequency above 0.1%. Shannon entropy was used to measure repertoire diversity, and the Gini coefficient was used to measure V-J evenness. A clonotype was considered public if more than one individual shared it. The raw public data were reprocessed by TCRdb itself: fastp quality trimming at Q25, MiXCR clonotype calling, in-frame beta chains only. Merged by CDR3 protein, the rows form single entries marked with the most common genes and DNA. TCRdb's processing, not the study's, gives the V and J calls here. Here the sample has approximately 400,000 distinct CDR3 sequences; over 14% occur a single time. The top ten clonotypes cover about 8.3% of the sample.

This sample's time point label indicates: newly diagnosed GD, antithyroid drugs for less than 3 months. For both TCR sequencing and RNA sequencing, RNA was extracted from PBMCs using TRIzol. The diagnosis of Graves' disease followed American Thyroid Association guidelines. Patients were recruited from an endocrinology department in Xi'an, China. From each patient, approximately 9.9 milliliters of peripheral blood was collected into an EDTA anticoagulant tube. Ficoll Paque Plus density gradient separation was used to isolate PBMCs, and no additional T cell sorting was done. An Agilent 2100 Bioanalyzer and agarose gel were used to assess RNA quality, and a NanoDrop 2000 was used to measure RNA concentration. V is pared back by 2 bases and J by 2 bases, with 7 bases lying between the germline termini. The CDR3 measures 14 amino acids from cysteine to phenylalanine. The retained sequence is limited to the CDR3, 42 bases, with the frame set at the first base. For CDR1 and CDR2, the germline V gene lists MDHEN and SYDVKM.

The same specimen was also included in a second study, on T cells in Graves' hyperthyroidism and ophthalmopathy. The second study also describes: Stable Graves' hyperthyroidism was defined as no progression to ophthalmopathy during 18 months of follow-up. Hyperthyroidism patients were newly diagnosed, with disease duration under 2 months, and aged 18 to 65 years. Patients with uncontrolled infections, other autoimmune diseases, pregnancy or lactation were excluded. Diagnoses were based on clinical symptoms, serum thyroxine and TRAb, thyroid ultrasound and orbital computed tomography. For the first round of RT-PCR on the TCR CDR3, the HTBI primer set was used together with the Qiagen OneStep RT-PCR kit. Most expanded thyroid clonotypes (frequency above 0.001) were also detected in blood, suggesting blood repertoires may reflect thyroid immune responses. In cross-validation, a model built on a 13 V-J signature told ophthalmopathy apart from stable hyperthyroidism with about 90% sensitivity and approximately 81% specificity, and in testing the same model reached 80%/75%. During validation, the model predicted progression to ophthalmopathy a median of approximately 7 months ahead of onset, with almost 71% sensitivity and 72% to 80% specificity. To identify distinguishing TCR V-J signatures, a discovery cohort of around 100 patients was used, comprising 43 with Graves' ophthalmopathy and some 57 with stable Graves' hyperthyroidism. Prospective prediction of ophthalmopathy was tested in an independent validation cohort of approximately 18 hyperthyroidism patients and 17 patients who later progressed to ophthalmopathy. The roughly 94 discovery patients were randomly split 7:3 into training and test sets. The study also compared thyroid tissue and blood T-cell repertoires from more than five Graves' hyperthyroidism patients. Following sampling, methimazole starting at 30 mg daily was given to hyperthyroidism patients, and high-dose intravenous methylprednisolone was given to ophthalmopathy patients. Libraries were constructed in a second round of multiplex PCR, after which size selection and purification were performed. Paired-end sequencing of the libraries was performed with 100 bp reads on an Illumina HiSeq2000. SOAPnuke was used to process the raw data, removing reads that contained adapters or uncalled bases, had a mean Phred below 15, or lacked an exact match to the constant primer or identifier. COPE v1.2.5 was used to merge high-quality paired reads, and clonotypes were defined as unique nucleotide sequences. Clonotypes were aligned to IMGT TRBV, TRBD and TRBJ reference segments using MiTCR v1.1. The analysis was restricted to V-J combinations with a frequency above 0.0001, which together covered just over 98% of the repertoires. A TCS score was defined as the ratio of F50 (clonal expansion) to E x V (chaos), with BLOSUM62-based TCRdist applied between CDR3 peptides within each V-J. Welch's t-statistics and random forest reduced 450 to 600 V-J features to 13, which were used in a naive Bayes classifier (R e1071). No statistical method was used to set the sample size in advance, and investigators knew the group allocation. According to the paper, TCR Vbeta CDR3 sequencing was carried out on 135 peripheral blood samples, which came from more than 40 ophthalmopathy, 80 or so hyperthyroidism and about 17 progressor patients.

The clonotype was recovered from a woman in her 40s with Graves disease. Donor details come from another sample of the same person, matched by shared clones. The chain employs TRBV28 and TRBJ2-1; no D gene call is confident. This sample comprised peripheral blood mononuclear cells (PBMCs), obtained at new diagnosis, from a patient treated with antithyroid drugs. The DNA sequence is TGTGCCAGCAGTTTAGGACCCCCCTACAATGAGCAGTTCTTC. This codes for CASSLGPPYNEQFF.